The 14 T cell receptor beta chains in this list originate from one sample, sequenced in a study of metastatic and nonmetastatic thyroid tumors. Through MiXCR, TCRdb re-clonotyped the PCR reads. This table has about 20,000 clones, 12% appearing once. Thyroid surgery had not been preceded by any treatment in any patient. The sample consisted of blood. These receptors were taken from a male donor with papillary thyroid cancer or a benign thyroid nodule (not recorded which). Some clones in this sample may be carry-over from other donors' samples.

This clone came up many times. J is TRBJ1-1 and V is TRBV5-1, with D perhaps matching TRBD1 (5 bases). V lost 4 bases, J lost 10 bases, and 17 bases lay in between. CDR1 and CDR2 (germline): SGHRS, YFSETQ. This CDR3 has 13 residues. CDR3 DNA: TGCGCCAGCAGCCCTGACAGTGTTACCCTAGCTTTCTTT. Translation gives CASSPDSVTLAFF.

The sample holds a few counts of this clone. The CDR3 DNA reads as TGTGCCAGCTCATCCAGGGAGAGCAATGAGCAGTTCTTC. Protein sequence: CASSSRESNEQFF. The V and J genes are TRBV6-2 or TRBV6-3 and TRBJ2-1; D may be TRBD1 or TRBD2 (5 bases each). Germline values: CDR1 MNHEY, CDR2 SVGEGT. V lost 8 bases and J 6 bases, leaving 14 bases between the germline ends. There are 13 residues in the CDR3.

This clone occurred a few times. This chain connects TRBV25-1 to TRBJ2-1; D ambiguous. The CDR3 sequence is 13 residues long. V was pared by 9 bases and J by 2 bases, with 11 bases between. CDR1 is MGHDK, CDR2 SYGVNS, per germline. The DNA for the CDR3 is TGTGCCAGTTCTACGATTACCTACAATGAGCAGTTCTTC. Its protein is CASSTITYNEQFF.

This clone was seen repeatedly, ten times or more. The CDR3 loop reads CASSLGYTAEQYF. In DNA, the CDR3 is TGTGCCAGCAGCTTGGGATACACGGCCGAGCAGTACTTC. This chain uses TRBV11-3 with TRBJ2-7; the D is unclear. Germline V gene sequence: CDR1 SGHNT, CDR2 YENEEA. Trimming pared 3 bases from V and 6 bases from J, leaving 12 bases between. The CDR3 has 13 amino acids.

This clone came up a few times. V is TRBV28 and J is TRBJ1-1; 9 nucleotides match TRBD1. Germline CDR1 MDHEN, CDR2 SYDVKM. V was clipped by 7 bases and J by 11 bases; unmatched bases: 8. CDR3 length equals 12 residues. Written as DNA, the CDR3 is TGTGCCAGCAACGGACAGGGGCTCTTCGCTTTCTTT. This sequence encodes CASNGQGLFAFF. Based on the CDR3 plus reference TRBV28 and TRBJ1-1, the full variable domain is DVKVTQSSRYLVKRTGEKVFLECVQDMDHENMFWYRQDPGLGLRLIYFSYDVKMKEKGDIPEGYSVSREKKERFSLILESASTNQTSMYLCASNGQGLFAFFGQGTRLTVV.

The chain links TRBV6-6 to TRBJ2-6, with D maybe TRBD1 (6 bases). V lost 3 bases to trimming and J lost 1 base, with 10 bases between them. Germline V gene lookup returns CDR1 MNHNY and CDR2 SVGAGI (reference sequence). The CDR3 covers 16 residues. The CDR3 is CASSYETGSGANVLTF. CDR3 in DNA: TGTGCCAGCAGTTATGAGACAGGATCTGGGGCCAACGTCCTGACTTTC.

This clone has only a few counts. The rearrangement joins TRBV6-2 or TRBV6-3 to TRBJ1-3; D might be TRBD1 (5 bases). Germline V gene sequence: CDR1 MNHEY, CDR2 SVGEGT. This CDR3 has 15 residues. V was clipped by 7 bases and J by 0 bases, with 13 bases between them. CDR3 bases: TGTGCCAGCACCCCGGCAGGGAGCTCTGGAAACACCATATATTTT. It codes for CASTPAGSSGNTIYF.

This clone occurred a few times. V is TRBV10-3 and J is TRBJ2-2; D is unresolved. The V and J ends lost 3 bases and 2 bases respectively, with 13 bases between them. The CDR3 consists of 16 residues. The germline CDR1 and CDR2 sequences are ENHRY and SYGVKD. In nucleotides, the CDR3 is TGTGCCATCAGTGATTACAGCGAGACAAACACCGGGGAGCTGTTTTTT. Protein: CAISDYSETNTGELFF.

This clone was found many times. The chain is built from TRBV6-1 and TRBJ2-7; D gene ambiguous. CDR1 MNHNS and CDR2 SASEGT come from the germline V gene. Deletions cut 5 bases from V and 0 bases from J, with 11 bases between. CDR3 length equals 14 residues. The CDR3 here is CASSHKSSSYEQYF. As DNA, the CDR3 is TGTGCCAGCAGTCACAAGTCGAGCTCCTACGAGCAGTACTTC.

DNA for the CDR3: TGTGCCACCAGCAGAGCTCGGACTCTGCCCTACGAGCAGTACTTC. Protein: CATSRARTLPYEQYF. The V call is TRBV15, the J call TRBJ2-7; D might be TRBD2 (5 bases). CDR1 LNHNV and CDR2 YYDKDF come from the germline V gene (reference sequence). The ends were cut back, 1 base at V and 2 bases at J, with 12 bases in the middle. The CDR3 loop spans 15 amino acids.

The chain combines TRBV11-2 with TRBJ2-7; TRBD1 matches at 7 bases. The CDR3 loop spans 14 amino acids. Germline lookup yields CDR1 SGHAT and CDR2 FQNNGV. Germline trimming cut 2 bases from V and 2 bases from J; bases unmatched to any gene: 3. The CDR3 reads CASSLSQGAYEQYF. The DNA of the CDR3 is TGTGCCAGCAGCTTAAGCCAGGGGGCCTACGAGCAGTACTTC.

This clone occurred many times. This chain joins TRBV14 and TRBJ1-5; no clear D gene. Germline V gene sequence: CDR1 SGHDN, CDR2 FVKESK. V was cut by 0 bases and J by 1 base, with 16 bases left in between. The length of the CDR3 is 18 residues. CDR3: CASSQEEPIHCSNQPQHF. CDR3 DNA sequence: TGTGCCAGCAGCCAAGAAGAACCTATACATTGCAGCAATCAGCCCCAGCATTTT.

The sample holds many counts of this clone. The chain combines TRBV20-1 with TRBJ2-3, with 10 bases identical to TRBD2. This CDR3 is 14 amino acids long. Germline V gene lookup returns CDR1 DFQATT and CDR2 SNEGSKA (reference sequence). Here the CDR3 reads CRGGASGSGDTQYF. The DNA for the CDR3 is TGCAGAGGAGGGGCTAGCGGGAGCGGGGATACGCAGTATTTT.

This clone appeared many times. The chain combines TRBV19 with TRBJ1-3; D is unclear. The CDR3 runs 14 residues. Germline V gene data show CDR1 as LNHDA and CDR2 as SQIVND (reference sequence). V dropped 7 bases and J dropped 9 bases, with 19 bases sitting between them. In DNA, the CDR3 is TGTGCCAGTAATCCGACGGGTGAGGGTTCCACCATATATTTT. Its protein product is CASNPTGEGSTIYF.